This T cell receptor beta chain was recovered during a study of CD8 T cells in Susac syndrome. Trimming removed 7 bases from V and 5 bases from J; junction bases left unmatched: 4. The CDR3 contains 14 residues. Germline-derived CDR1 and CDR2 are ENHRY and SYGVKD. The T cells that were sequenced for TCR beta were CD8+ and CD4+ cells from blood. Reverse transcription of about 0.5 to 1 ug RNA was carried out with random hexamers. TCRdb reprocessed the immunoSEQ multiplex PCR reads via MiXCR and lists one record per CDR3 protein. The repertoire includes about 430,000 distinct CDR3 sequences, more than 80% of them detected once, and 0.09% to 0.15% sits in the top ten.

Source material: CD8+ T cells from PBMCs. This sequence was found in a human donor with multiple sclerosis. The chain couples TRBV10-3 to TRBJ2-2; 10 bases map to TRBD2. This chain's CDR3 is CAITSGGGTGELFF. The CDR3, as DNA: TGTGCCATCACTAGCGGGGGCGGGACCGGGGAGCTGTTTTTT.